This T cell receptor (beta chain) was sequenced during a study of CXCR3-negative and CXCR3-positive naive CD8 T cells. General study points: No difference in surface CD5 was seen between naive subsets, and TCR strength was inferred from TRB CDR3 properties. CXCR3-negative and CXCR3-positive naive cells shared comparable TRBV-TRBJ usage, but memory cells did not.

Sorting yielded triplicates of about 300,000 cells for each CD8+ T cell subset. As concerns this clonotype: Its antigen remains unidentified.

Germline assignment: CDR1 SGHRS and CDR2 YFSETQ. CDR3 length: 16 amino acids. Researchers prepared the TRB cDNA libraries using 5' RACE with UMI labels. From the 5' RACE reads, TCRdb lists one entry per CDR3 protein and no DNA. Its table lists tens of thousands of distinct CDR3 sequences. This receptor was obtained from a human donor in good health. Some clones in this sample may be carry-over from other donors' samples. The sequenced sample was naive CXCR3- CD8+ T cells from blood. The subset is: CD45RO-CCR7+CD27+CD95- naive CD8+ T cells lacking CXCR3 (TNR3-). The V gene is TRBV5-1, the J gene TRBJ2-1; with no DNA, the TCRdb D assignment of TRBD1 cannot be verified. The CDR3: CASSLAPVGPRNEQFF.